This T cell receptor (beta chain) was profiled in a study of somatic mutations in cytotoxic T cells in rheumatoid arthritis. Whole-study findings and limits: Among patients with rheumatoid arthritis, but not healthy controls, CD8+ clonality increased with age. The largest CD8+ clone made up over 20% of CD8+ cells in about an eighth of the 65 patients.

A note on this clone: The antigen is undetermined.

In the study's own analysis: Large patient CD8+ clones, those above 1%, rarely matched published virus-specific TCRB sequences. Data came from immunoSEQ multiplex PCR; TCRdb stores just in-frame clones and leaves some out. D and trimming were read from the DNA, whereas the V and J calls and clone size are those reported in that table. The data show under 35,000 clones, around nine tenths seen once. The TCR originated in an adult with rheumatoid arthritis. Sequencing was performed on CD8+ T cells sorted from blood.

The CDR3 spells CASCLVGDSYNEQFF. DNA of the CDR3: TGCGCCAGCTGCCTAGTGGGTGACTCCTACAATGAGCAGTTCTTC. This sequence joins TRBV10-2 and TRBJ2-1; no clear D. V lost 8 bases to trimming and J lost 0 bases, with 14 bases between them. This CDR3 comprises 15 residues. Per the germline V gene, CDR1 is WSHSY and CDR2 is SAAADI.